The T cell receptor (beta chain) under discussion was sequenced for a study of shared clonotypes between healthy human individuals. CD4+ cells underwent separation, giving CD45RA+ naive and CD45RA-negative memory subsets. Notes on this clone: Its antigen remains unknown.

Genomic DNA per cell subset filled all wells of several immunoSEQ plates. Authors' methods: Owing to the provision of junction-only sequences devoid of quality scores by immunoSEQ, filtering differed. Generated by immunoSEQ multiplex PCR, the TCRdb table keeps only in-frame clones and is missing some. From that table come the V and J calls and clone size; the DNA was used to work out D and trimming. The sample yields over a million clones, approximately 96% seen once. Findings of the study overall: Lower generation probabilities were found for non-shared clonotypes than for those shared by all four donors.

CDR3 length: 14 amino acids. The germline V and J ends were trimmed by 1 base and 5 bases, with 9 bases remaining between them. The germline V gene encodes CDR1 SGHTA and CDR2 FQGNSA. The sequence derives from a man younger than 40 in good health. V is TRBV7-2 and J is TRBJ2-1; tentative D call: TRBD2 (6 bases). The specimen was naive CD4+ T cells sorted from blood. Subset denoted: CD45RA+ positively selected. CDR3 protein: CASSLGLANNEQFF. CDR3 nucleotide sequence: TGTGCCAGCAGCTTAGGTCTAGCGAACAATGAGCAGTTCTTC.